These T cell receptor beta chains were read from a single sample in a study of blood T cell repertoires in COVID-19. Using immunoSEQ multiplex PCR, the repertoire was profiled, and TCRdb retains in-frame clones only, with some absent. This sample carries over 100,000 clones, 75% to 90% of them seen once, and the ten largest clones take approximately 1.1%. The sequenced sample was peripheral blood. Receptor source: a human donor in a cohort sampled during active COVID-19. Both conserved end residues are part of each CDR3. The D gene is left open where the match is weak. Clone size is given for some rows only: seen once, a few or many times, or a class if the clone is expanded.

abundance,v_gene,j_gene,d_gene,CDR3aa,CDR3nt
.,TRBV6-4,TRBJ2-3,TRBD1,CASSDSTGSDTQYF,TGTGCCAGCAGTGACTCGACAGGGTCCGATACGCAGTATTTT
.,TRBV6-5,TRBJ1-1,TRBD1,CASRTGAVNTEAFF,TGTGCCAGCAGGACAGGGGCCGTGAACACTGAAGCTTTCTTT
.,TRBV7-9,TRBJ2-1,.,CASSTISNEQFF,TGTGCCAGCAGCACCATTAGCAATGAGCAGTTCTTC
.,TRBV28,TRBJ1-1,.,CASTVPLGAPNTEAFF,TGTGCCAGCACCGTACCTTTGGGGGCGCCGAACACTGAAGCTTTCTTT
.,TRBV3-1/TRBV3-2,TRBJ1-1,TRBD1,CASNLRGGPDTEAFF,TGTGCCAGCAACCTCAGAGGGGGCCCGGACACTGAAGCTTTCTTT
.,TRBV19,TRBJ2-3,.,CASPSWECYMGTQYF,TGTGCCAGCCCCTCCTGGGAGTGTTACATGGGTACGCAGTATTTT
.,TRBV24-1,TRBJ1-2,.,CATSERWTAYGYTF,TGTGCCACCAGTGAGCGCTGGACAGCCTATGGCTACACCTTC
once,TRBV5-1,TRBJ2-7,TRBD1,CASSWTGFEQYF,TGCGCCAGCAGCTGGACAGGGTTTGAGCAGTACTTC
.,TRBV11-2,TRBJ1-2,TRBD1,CASSLVTGLSYGYTF,TGTGCCAGCAGCTTAGTGACAGGGTTAAGCTATGGCTACACCTTC
.,TRBV19,TRBJ1-5,.,CASSRWGRGNQPQHF,TGTGCCAGTAGTAGATGGGGCAGAGGCAATCAGCCCCAGCATTTT
.,TRBV7-9,TRBJ1-2,.,CASSSGINYGYTF,TGTGCCAGCAGCTCGGGGATTAACTATGGCTACACCTTC
.,TRBV28,TRBJ1-4,.,CAGGSNEKLFF,TGTGCCGGGGGGTCTAATGAAAAACTGTTTTTT
once,TRBV6-2/TRBV6-3,TRBJ2-2,TRBD2,CASSPRGASGGLRNTGELFF,TGTGCCAGCAGCCCCAGGGGGGCTAGCGGGGGACTACGGAACACCGGGGAGCTGTTTTTT
.,TRBV9,TRBJ2-5,.,CASSPKSSLKTQYF,TGTGCCAGCAGCCCGAAGAGTTCTCTGAAGACCCAGTACTTC
.,TRBV19,TRBJ2-4,TRBD1,CASTAGQVRFELAKNIQYF,TGTGCCAGTACCGCCGGACAGGTCCGTTTTGAATTAGCCAAAAACATTCAGTACTTC
.,TRBV6-5,TRBJ2-5,.,CASWAIPQETQYF,TGTGCCAGCTGGGCGATTCCCCAAGAGACCCAGTACTTC
.,TRBV6-5,TRBJ2-7,TRBD1,CASSSGQGHYEQYF,TGTGCCAGCAGTTCGGGACAGGGCCACTACGAGCAGTACTTC
.,TRBV11-3,TRBJ2-7,TRBD1,CASSGTASYEQYF,TGTGCCTCCTCCGGGACAGCGTCCTACGAGCAGTACTTC
.,TRBV6-5,TRBJ1-1,.,CASRRQVMNTEAFF,TGTGCCAGCAGACGACAGGTAATGAACACTGAAGCTTTCTTT
.,TRBV5-4,TRBJ1-2,.,CASSLKGVDYGYTF,TGTGCCAGCAGCTTGAAGGGGGTTGACTATGGCTACACCTTC
.,TRBV18,TRBJ1-3,.,CASSPVAGDLGNTIYF,TGTGCCAGCTCACCCGTCGCGGGGGACCTCGGAAACACCATATATTTT
.,TRBV28,TRBJ2-7,.,CASSFLSGGSYEQYF,TGTGCCAGCAGTTTTTTGTCAGGGGGGTCCTACGAGCAGTACTTC
once,TRBV5-1,TRBJ1-1,.,CASSLNRDNNTEAFF,TGCGCCAGCAGCTTGAACCGGGACAACAACACTGAAGCTTTCTTT
.,TRBV9,TRBJ1-1,TRBD1,CASSEGGQVVMNTEAFF,TGTGCCAGCAGCGAGGGTGGACAGGTGGTGATGAACACTGAAGCTTTCTTT
once,TRBV15,TRBJ2-7,.,CATSRDTTVSYEQYF,TGTGCCACCAGCAGAGATACCACGGTTTCCTACGAGCAGTACTTC
.,TRBV5-6,TRBJ1-2,TRBD1,CASSDGTGRVRGYGYTF,TGTGCCAGCAGCGATGGGACAGGGAGGGTTCGGGGCTATGGCTACACCTTC
.,TRBV7-2,TRBJ2-3,.,CASSKRDIPQYF,TGTGCCAGCAGCAAAAGGGACATCCCGCAGTATTTT
.,TRBV5-8,TRBJ2-5,TRBD2,CASSVAGGPEERQETQYF,TGTGCCAGCAGCGTAGCGGGGGGGCCGGAGGAGAGGCAAGAGACCCAGTACTTC
.,TRBV10-3,TRBJ2-3,.,CAINHSGGGTDTQYF,TGTGCCATCAATCACTCAGGGGGAGGAACAGATACGCAGTATTTT
once,TRBV4-3,TRBJ2-2,TRBD2,CASSQEGTSSFAGELFF,TGCGCCAGCAGCCAAGAGGGGACTAGTAGTTTCGCCGGGGAGCTGTTTTTT
.,TRBV7-9,TRBJ2-7,TRBD2,CASSLPLPPGTSGYEQYF,TGTGCCAGCAGCTTACCGCTTCCACCAGGGACTAGCGGCTACGAGCAGTACTTC
.,TRBV6-5,TRBJ1-1,.,CASSYSNSLMNTEAFF,TGTGCCAGCAGTTACTCGAACAGCTTGATGAACACTGAAGCTTTCTTT
.,TRBV21-1,TRBJ2-1,.,CASSKQDRGEQFF,TGTGCCAGCAGCAAACAGGACAGGGGTGAGCAGTTCTTC
.,TRBV6-5,TRBJ2-4,.,CASMSGGGPKNIQYF,TGTGCCAGCATGTCGGGGGGCGGCCCCAAAAACATTCAGTACTTC
.,TRBV5-1,TRBJ2-2,TRBD1,CASSSPGQTGELFF,TGCGCCAGCAGCTCTCCGGGACAGACCGGGGAGCTGTTTTTT
.,TRBV19,TRBJ1-5,TRBD1,CASSIDQGAGQPQHF,TGTGCCAGTAGTATAGATCAGGGGGCTGGCCAGCCCCAGCATTTT